This is a list of T cell receptor beta chains from one sample in a study of CD8+ T cells in alopecia areata. Sequencing was performed with immunoSEQ multiplex PCR; in TCRdb, only in-frame clones are kept and a portion is missing. This repertoire shows some 180,000 clones, about 53% found once; its top ten account for 10% to 14%. The specimen comprised CD8+ T cells sorted from blood, sampled at week 24, from a patient treated with tofacitinib. The source of these receptors is a human donor with alopecia areata. The CDR3 runs from the conserved cysteine through the conserved F or W. A D gene is named only where the DNA matches it firmly. The size field is filled for only some rows; it gives once, few, many or a size class.

j_call: TRBJ1-1; d_call: .; clone_size: few; v_call: TRBV10-3; cdr3_nt: TGTGCCATCAGCCCAGGGACCTCACGAGGGGAAGCTTTCTTT; cdr3_aa: CAISPGTSRGEAFF
j_call: TRBJ2-3; d_call: .; clone_size: few; v_call: TRBV2; cdr3_nt: TGTGCCGCAGCGCTAGGGGAATCTAGCACAGATACGCAGTATTTT; cdr3_aa: CAAALGESSTDTQYF
j_call: TRBJ1-2; d_call: .; clone_size: .; v_call: TRBV4-3; cdr3_nt: TGCGCCAGCAGCCAAGACTCACTTGGAGGCTATGGCTACACCTTC; cdr3_aa: CASSQDSLGGYGYTF
j_call: TRBJ2-7; d_call: .; clone_size: few; v_call: TRBV30; cdr3_nt: TGTGCCTGGAGTGAAGGAAGCTCCTACGAGCAGTACTTC; cdr3_aa: CAWSEGSSYEQYF
j_call: TRBJ2-3; d_call: .; clone_size: few; v_call: TRBV14; cdr3_nt: TGTGCCAGCAGCCAAGAAGTGGCAGATACGCAGTATTTT; cdr3_aa: CASSQEVADTQYF
j_call: TRBJ1-5; d_call: .; clone_size: .; v_call: TRBV5-6; cdr3_nt: TGTGCCAGCAGCTTGGGGGGGGTCAACCAGCCCCAGCATTTT; cdr3_aa: CASSLGGVNQPQHF
j_call: TRBJ1-1; d_call: .; clone_size: .; v_call: TRBV20-1; cdr3_nt: TGCAGTGCTAGATCCACTGAAGCTTTCTTT; cdr3_aa: CSARSTEAFF
j_call: TRBJ1-1; d_call: .; clone_size: few; v_call: TRBV7-9; cdr3_nt: TGTGCCAGCAGCTTAGAACGGGGGGAGGTGAACACTGAAGCTTTCTTT; cdr3_aa: CASSLERGEVNTEAFF
j_call: TRBJ1-4; d_call: .; clone_size: .; v_call: TRBV29-1; cdr3_nt: TGCAGCGTTCACGGGGGGGAGGATGAAAAACTGTTTTTT; cdr3_aa: CSVHGGEDEKLFF
j_call: TRBJ2-7; d_call: .; clone_size: .; v_call: TRBV14; cdr3_nt: TGTGCCAGCAGCCAAATGGGGAACTACGAGCAGTACTTC; cdr3_aa: CASSQMGNYEQYF
j_call: TRBJ2-7; d_call: TRBD1; clone_size: .; v_call: TRBV5-6; cdr3_nt: TGTGCCAGCAGCATCGGACAGGGCTCCTACGAGCAGTACTTC; cdr3_aa: CASSIGQGSYEQYF
j_call: TRBJ2-1; d_call: .; clone_size: .; v_call: TRBV4-3; cdr3_nt: TGCGCCAGCAGCCAAGATTTAGTTAACGATGAGCAGTTCTTC; cdr3_aa: CASSQDLVNDEQFF
j_call: TRBJ2-5; d_call: .; clone_size: .; v_call: TRBV19; cdr3_nt: TGTGCCAGTAGTATAGACCTAGAGGAGACCCAGTACTTC; cdr3_aa: CASSIDLEETQYF
j_call: TRBJ1-4; d_call: .; clone_size: few; v_call: TRBV11-1; cdr3_nt: TGTGCCAGCAGACAGACAGCAACTAATGAAAAACTGTTTTTT; cdr3_aa: CASRQTATNEKLFF
j_call: TRBJ1-2; d_call: TRBD1; clone_size: few; v_call: TRBV2; cdr3_nt: TGTGCCAGATTCGGACAGGGAGCTAACTATGGCTACACCTTC; cdr3_aa: CARFGQGANYGYTF
j_call: TRBJ2-7; d_call: TRBD1; clone_size: .; v_call: TRBV7-6; cdr3_nt: TGTGCCAGCAGCTCAGGGGGCTCCTACGAGCAGTACTTC; cdr3_aa: CASSSGGSYEQYF
j_call: TRBJ2-3; d_call: .; clone_size: .; v_call: TRBV11-2; cdr3_nt: TGTGCCAGCAGCCCAGGAGGGGCCGGAAGAAGCACAGATACGCAGTATTTT; cdr3_aa: CASSPGGAGRSTDTQYF
j_call: TRBJ2-3; d_call: TRBD2; clone_size: .; v_call: TRBV4-3; cdr3_nt: TGCGCCGGAGTTAGCGGGGGGGGTACAGATACGCAGTATTTT; cdr3_aa: CAGVSGGGTDTQYF
j_call: TRBJ2-3; d_call: .; clone_size: .; v_call: TRBV5-6; cdr3_nt: TGTGCCAGCAGCCTTGGGGGCGTTACAGATACGCAGTATTTT; cdr3_aa: CASSLGGVTDTQYF
j_call: TRBJ2-7; d_call: .; clone_size: .; v_call: TRBV9; cdr3_nt: TGTGCCAGCAGCTCAAACCCAGACGAGCAGTACTTC; cdr3_aa: CASSSNPDEQYF
j_call: TRBJ1-1; d_call: .; clone_size: .; v_call: TRBV27; cdr3_nt: TGTGCCAGCAGCGTCCGACAGTCGAACACTGAAGCTTTCTTT; cdr3_aa: CASSVRQSNTEAFF
j_call: TRBJ2-1; d_call: TRBD2; clone_size: .; v_call: TRBV11-2; cdr3_nt: TGTGCCAGCAGCCTACATAGCGGGGTGCTGGATGAGCAGTTCTTC; cdr3_aa: CASSLHSGVLDEQFF
j_call: TRBJ2-1; d_call: TRBD2; clone_size: .; v_call: TRBV29-1; cdr3_nt: TGCAGCGTTGAAGATCTCCCTCACGGGGGGGCTGATGAGCAGTTCTTC; cdr3_aa: CSVEDLPHGGADEQFF
j_call: TRBJ2-4; d_call: .; clone_size: large; v_call: TRBV10-1; cdr3_nt: TGCGCCAGCAGTGGAAGGCCCGACTACTTC; cdr3_aa: CASSGRPDYF
j_call: TRBJ1-2; d_call: .; clone_size: .; v_call: TRBV30; cdr3_nt: TGTGCCTGGGAGAAGGATCATCTCGCTAACTATGGCTACACCTTC; cdr3_aa: CAWEKDHLANYGYTF
j_call: TRBJ1-2; d_call: .; clone_size: once; v_call: TRBV5-6; cdr3_nt: TGTGCCACCGGAGATGCCCCCATGAGTGGCTACACCTTC; cdr3_aa: CATGDAPMSGYTF